The 14 T cell receptor beta chains in this list originate from one sample, sequenced in a study of beta chain features in type 1 diabetes. All of the isolated RNA was reverse transcribed, so expressed TCRB transcripts were sequenced. Measured with immunoSEQ multiplex PCR; TCRdb has only the in-frame clones, and not every one. In the table there are a few hundred thousand clones, about 15% of which are singletons. The sequenced material came from naive CD4+ T cells from blood. The receptor set was obtained from a man aged 25 to 40 in good health.

The chain uses TRBV12-5 and TRBJ2-2; D unclear. This CDR3 is 13 amino acids long. V was clipped by 1 base and J by 6 bases, with 6 bases between them. CDR1 is LGHNT, CDR2 FRNRAP, per germline. Written as DNA, the CDR3 is TGTGCTAGTGGTTTGGAAGGTCCCGGGGAGCTGTTTTTT. Its translation: CASGLEGPGELFF.

This clone was seen only a few times. One end of the junction is discordant with germline, which a read error may explain. This chain connects TRBV18 to TRBJ1-2, with 9 positions matching TRBD1. In germline, CDR1 is KGHSH, CDR2 LQKENI. The CDR3 spans 13 residues. CDR3 sequence reads: CASSPGQGFSPHF. The CDR3 nucleotides are TGTGCCAGCTCGCCGGGACAGGGATTTTCACCTCACTTC.

This rearrangement joins TRBV4-1 to TRBJ2-5; the D gene is possibly TRBD1 (5 bases). The CDR3 consists of 16 residues. With 0 bases removed from V and 5 bases from J, the gap between germline ends came to 16 bases. Per germline, CDR1 MGHRA and CDR2 YSYEKL. In DNA, the CDR3 is TGCGCCAGCAGCCAAGAACGTCCAGGGCTTGGGGAGACCCAGTACTTC. It is translated as CASSQERPGLGETQYF.

The V and J genes are TRBV5-1 and TRBJ1-1, with D perhaps TRBD1 (6 bases). This CDR3 contains 14 residues. Germline CDR1 and CDR2: SGHRS and YFSETQ. V dropped 4 bases and J dropped 3 bases, with 13 bases sitting between them. The CDR3 reads CASSGLGQYTEAFF. CDR3 coding DNA: TGCGCCAGCAGCGGACTTGGACAGTACACTGAAGCTTTCTTT.

The chain links TRBV21-1 to TRBJ2-4; the table assigns TRBD1, which was not confirmed against the DNA. TRBV21-1 is a documented pseudogene. This CDR3 has 14 amino acids. The CDR3 sequence: CASSTRRGGNIQYF. Written as DNA, the CDR3 is TGTGCCAGCAGCACTCGAAGGGGTGGAAACATTCAGTACTTC.

In this sample, this clone turned up a few times. The chain couples TRBV7-6 to TRBJ2-5; D remains unclear. The V end was cut by 1 base, the J end by 4 bases, with 10 bases between. The germline CDR1 and CDR2 sequences are SGHVS and FNYEAQ. This CDR3 comprises 14 residues. CDR3 DNA: TGTGCCAGCAGCTTAGTCGCCTCCTTAGAGACCCAGTACTTC. Residues: CASSLVASLETQYF.

This clone was found many times. The rearrangement joins TRBV30 to TRBJ2-1; D remains unclear. From germline, CDR1 is GTSNPN and CDR2 SVGIG (reference sequence). Trimming stripped 2 bases from V and 12 bases from J, with 11 bases between. The CDR3 loop spans 11 amino acids. CDR3 DNA: TGTGCCTGGAGTCCCGGGCCTGGGCAGTTCTTC. The encoded protein is CAWSPGPGQFF.

This clone was counted a few times. This rearrangement joins TRBV15 to TRBJ2-7; 7 bases match TRBD1. CDR1 and CDR2 from the germline V gene are LNHNV and YYDKDF (reference sequence). This CDR3 spans 14 amino acids. Trimming cost V 0 bases and J 6 bases; bases outside gene matches: 5. CDR3 sequence (DNA): TGTGCCACCAGCAGAGATCAGGGGGTGGGCGAGCAGTACGTC. Translating gives CATSRDQGVGEQYV.

The V gene is TRBV2, the J gene TRBJ2-5, with D uncertain. Germline CDR1 and CDR2: SNHLY and FYNNEI. V was trimmed by 6 bases and J by 4 bases, leaving 12 bases between them. This CDR3 spans 13 amino acids. Here the CDR3 reads CASSRNRRETQYF. CDR3 coding DNA: TGTGCCAGCAGCCGGAACCGGCGAGAGACCCAGTACTTC. Complete variable domain (other parts from reference TRBV2 and TRBJ2-5): EPEVTQTPSHQVTQMGQEVILRCVPISNHLYFYWYRQILGQKVEFLVSFYNNEISEKSEIFDDQFSVERPDGSNFTLKIRSTKLEDSAMYFCASSRNRRETQYFGPGTRLLVL.

This clone appeared a few times. This chain uses TRBV7-2 with TRBJ1-4, with 9 bases identical to TRBD1. This CDR3 spans 15 amino acids. The trim removed 1 base at V and 8 bases at J, leaving 5 bases unmatched. Germline lookup yields CDR1 SGHTA and CDR2 FQGNSA. Here the CDR3 DNA reads TGTGCCAGCAGCTTAGTGGGGACAGGGTTGGAAAAACTGTTTTTT. Protein sequence: CASSLVGTGLEKLFF.

This clone was picked up a small number of times. The V and J genes are TRBV5-4 and TRBJ2-1, with 11 bases identical to TRBD1. Germline CDR1 SGHNT, CDR2 YYREEE (reference sequence). This CDR3 has 15 amino acids. V was pared by 4 bases and J by 7 bases, with 7 bases of the junction left unmatched. The CDR3 loop is CASSPGTGGGNEQFF. CDR3 bases: TGTGCCAGCAGCCCCGGGACAGGGGGTGGGAATGAGCAGTTCTTC.

The chain employs TRBV15 and TRBJ2-1; D remains ambiguous. The germline CDR1 and CDR2 sequences are LNHNV and YYDKDF (reference sequence). The ends were cut back, 0 bases at V and 10 bases at J, with 7 bases in the middle. This CDR3 has 12 amino acids. The CDR3 loop is CATSREGWEQFF. The CDR3 bases are TGTGCCACCAGCAGAGAAGGGTGGGAGCAGTTCTTC.

This chain uses TRBV29-1 with TRBJ2-7; 8 nucleotides align to TRBD1. There are 15 residues in the CDR3. The germline V gene encodes CDR1 SQVTM and CDR2 ANQGSEA. Germline trimming cut 6 bases from V and 7 bases from J; bases unmatched to any gene: 17. The CDR3 here is CSVTKETGVVGEQYF. For the CDR3, the DNA is TGCAGCGTCACCAAGGAGACAGGGGTGGTGGGGGAGCAGTACTTC.

V gene TRBV6-5 combines with J gene TRBJ1-4; D gene ambiguous. Germline CDR1 MNHEY, CDR2 SVGAGI. The ends were cut back, 0 bases at V and 4 bases at J, with 6 bases in the middle. The CDR3 contains 14 residues. DNA of the CDR3: TGTGCCAGCAGTTACTCGTACCGTAATGAAAAACTGTTTTTT. This codes for CASSYSYRNEKLFF.